This TCR beta chain was observed in a study of blood T cell repertoires in COVID-19. At the level of the study: Some COVID-19 samples were acute and others convalescent; all came from the United States, Italy and Spain.

Per the original methods: Estimates of nucleated cell counts were drawn from the amplification of reference gene primers. Clones were sequenced by immunoSEQ multiplex PCR, and TCRdb holds only the in-frame ones, with some missing. V, J and clone size derive from that table, while D and trimming were established from the DNA sequence. The profile shows 150,000 to 180,000 clones, approximately 85% of them singletons. Enrolled during active infection, Seattle patients were then followed longitudinally. The germline CDR1 and CDR2 sequences are SGHNT and YENEEA. The CDR3 runs to 15 residues. Trimming cost V 0 bases and J 0 bases, with 6 bases left between them.

Input material: peripheral blood. The chain uses TRBV11-3 and TRBJ2-1; D is unresolved. The source is a man aged 55 to 69 with COVID-19, enrolled during active disease. The CDR3 spells CASSLERNSYNEQFF. DNA for the CDR3: TGTGCCAGCAGCTTAGAGCGAAACTCCTACAATGAGCAGTTCTTC.